The 2 T cell receptor beta chains in this list originate from one sample, sequenced in a study of CD8 T cells in ankylosing spondylitis. TCRdb reprocessed the 5' RACE reads with MiXCR, giving one entry per CDR3 protein. The data show roughly 260,000 distinct CDR3 sequences, with approximately 20% seen just once and roughly 8.3% held by the top ten. Sequencing was carried out using blood, either unsorted or a sorted T cell fraction (not recorded which). Every receptor here comes from a male donor with ankylosing spondylitis or in good health (not recorded which).

This clonotype has at least ten counts. The rearrangement uses TRBV7-6 and TRBJ1-5, with D unresolved. V was shortened by 0 bases and J by 1 base, with 4 bases between the two germline ends. Germline lookup yields CDR1 SGHVS and CDR2 FNYEAQ. CDR3 length: 14 amino acids. For the CDR3, the DNA is TGTGCCAGCAGCTTAGCCGGCAGCAATCAGCCCCAGCATTTT. Protein product: CASSLAGSNQPQHF.

The gene calls are TRBV3-1 and TRBJ2-7, with 7 nucleotides matching TRBD2. The CDR3 is 15 residues long. The ends lost 4 bases at V and 0 bases at J; junction bases unmatched: 6. Germline V CDR1 and CDR2: LGHDT, YNNKEL (reference sequence). CDR3 sequence: CASSPGLADSYEQYV. The CDR3 nucleotides read TGTGCCAGCAGCCCTGGCCTAGCGGACTCCTACGAGCAGTACGTC.